The rows below give T cell receptor beta chains drawn from one sample of a study of blood T cell repertoires in COVID-19. Repertoires were generated with immunoSEQ multiplex PCR, while TCRdb's copy carries only in-frame clones and drops some. The sample lists some 150,000 clones, 88% seen once, with more than 9% in the top ten. The sample consisted of peripheral blood. The receptor set was obtained from a man in his fifties with active or convalescent COVID-19. The CDR3 runs from the conserved cysteine through the conserved F or W. A D gene is named only where the DNA matches it firmly. Clone size, where shown, is once, few, many, or a class for clones that have expanded.

size: .; length: 13; D: .; J: TRBJ1-6; V: TRBV27; DNA: TGTGCCAGCAGTTCCTCAGGGTATTCACCCCTCCACTTT; CDR3: CASSSSGYSPLHF
size: .; length: 18; D: TRBD2; J: TRBJ2-3; V: TRBV5-4; DNA: TGTGCCAGCAGCTTACCGGCTAGCGGGAGAGGTAGCACAGATACGCAGTATTTT; CDR3: CASSLPASGRGSTDTQYF
size: .; length: 15; D: .; J: TRBJ2-1; V: TRBV5-1; DNA: TGCGCCAGCAGCTTGGCGACGGACCGAAGGGGGGAGCAGTTCTTC; CDR3: CASSLATDRRGEQFF
size: .; length: 14; D: .; J: TRBJ2-1; V: TRBV11-2; DNA: TGTGCCAGCAGCTTAGATCTGTTCCGCAATGAGCAGTTCTTC; CDR3: CASSLDLFRNEQFF
size: .; length: 15; D: TRBD1; J: TRBJ2-7; V: TRBV5-1; DNA: TGCGCCAGCAGCTCCCGGGACAGCAGCTCCTACGAGCAGTACTTC; CDR3: CASSSRDSSSYEQYF
size: .; length: 16; D: .; J: TRBJ2-7; V: TRBV11-2; DNA: TGTGCCAGCAGCTTAGTTTCAGGCGCAGCAATGAGCGAGCAGTACTTC; CDR3: CASSLVSGAAMSEQYF
size: .; length: 15; D: .; J: TRBJ1-5; V: TRBV24-1; DNA: TGTGCCTCCGCGGCGGGGGGGAAAAGCAATCAGCCCCAGCATTTT; CDR3: CASAAGGKSNQPQHF
size: .; length: 14; D: TRBD2; J: TRBJ2-5; V: TRBV18; DNA: TGTGCCAGCTCACCGGCTAGCGGGATAGGGACCCAGTACTTC; CDR3: CASSPASGIGTQYF
size: few; length: 15; D: .; J: TRBJ1-1; V: TRBV6-1; DNA: TGTGCCAGCAGTGAAGGGCAGGGGCTGCTCACTGAAGCTTTCTTT; CDR3: CASSEGQGLLTEAFF
size: .; length: 11; D: .; J: TRBJ2-7; V: TRBV20-1; DNA: TGCAGTGCTGTTCTAGGATACGAGCAGTACTTC; CDR3: CSAVLGYEQYF
size: .; length: 16; D: .; J: TRBJ2-2; V: TRBV28; DNA: TGTGCCAGCAGCCTAACTAGCCTGGGGCTTCCCGGGGAGCTGTTTTTT; CDR3: CASSLTSLGLPGELFF
size: .; length: 15; D: .; J: TRBJ1-5; V: TRBV7-2; DNA: TGTGCCAGCAGCCCACAGGGTTCCCTAAATCAGCCCCAGCATTTT; CDR3: CASSPQGSLNQPQHF
size: .; length: 15; D: .; J: TRBJ1-2; V: TRBV6-2/TRBV6-3; DNA: TGTGCCAGCAGTTACGGCACAGCCGCTAACTATGGCTACACCTTC; CDR3: CASSYGTAANYGYTF
size: .; length: 13; D: .; J: TRBJ2-7; V: TRBV7-6; DNA: TGTGCCAGCAGCTTCGAGTTCAGGGACGAGCAGTACTTC; CDR3: CASSFEFRDEQYF
size: .; length: 14; D: TRBD1; J: TRBJ1-4; V: TRBV18; DNA: TGTGCCAGCTCACTGACACAGGGGGCTGAAAAACTGTTTTTT; CDR3: CASSLTQGAEKLFF
size: .; length: 15; D: TRBD1; J: TRBJ2-1; V: TRBV7-9; DNA: TGTGCCAGCAGTCCCGGGACAGGAAAGGCGAATGAGCAGTTCTTC; CDR3: CASSPGTGKANEQFF
size: .; length: 13; D: TRBD1; J: TRBJ2-1; V: TRBV19; DNA: TGTGCCAGTAGTAGGACAGGGTCATATGAGCAGTTCTTC; CDR3: CASSRTGSYEQFF
size: .; length: 14; D: .; J: TRBJ2-7; V: TRBV6-5; DNA: TGTGCCAGCAGTAAACTCGACTGGGCCTACGAGCAGTACTTC; CDR3: CASSKLDWAYEQYF
size: .; length: 14; D: TRBD1; J: TRBJ1-1; V: TRBV19; DNA: TGTGCCAGTAGTGTGGACAGGGGTGACGCTGAAGCTTTCTTT; CDR3: CASSVDRGDAEAFF
size: .; length: 14; D: TRBD2; J: TRBJ2-3; V: TRBV5-1; DNA: TGCGCCAGCAGCCTGATAGCGGGGACAGATACGCAGTATTTT; CDR3: CASSLIAGTDTQYF
size: .; length: 13; D: .; J: TRBJ2-7; V: TRBV6-5; DNA: TGTGCCAGCAGCCAGCGGGTCTCCTACGAGCAGTACTTC; CDR3: CASSQRVSYEQYF
size: .; length: 14; D: TRBD2; J: TRBJ2-4; V: TRBV29-1; DNA: TGCAGCGTCGCCCAGACTAGCGGGAGGGACATTCAGTACTTC; CDR3: CSVAQTSGRDIQYF
size: .; length: 15; D: .; J: TRBJ2-1; V: TRBV10-3; DNA: TGTGCCATCAGTGGGGGAGAGACCACCTACAATGAGCAGTTCTTC; CDR3: CAISGGETTYNEQFF
size: .; length: 15; D: TRBD2; J: TRBJ2-6; V: TRBV5-1; DNA: TGCGCCAGCAGCCGGGGGGGCTCTGGGGCCAACGTCCTGACTTTC; CDR3: CASSRGGSGANVLTF
size: .; length: 15; D: TRBD2; J: TRBJ2-2; V: TRBV19; DNA: TGTGCCAGTAGCATACTAGCGTCGAACACCGGGGAGCTGTTTTTT; CDR3: CASSILASNTGELFF
size: .; length: 15; D: .; J: TRBJ1-3; V: TRBV28; DNA: TGTGCCAGCAGTTTCAGGCCCTTCTCTGGAAACACCATATATTTT; CDR3: CASSFRPFSGNTIYF
size: few; length: 12; D: TRBD1; J: TRBJ1-5; V: TRBV6-6; DNA: TGTGCCAGTGGACAGGGGGAAGTTCCCCAGCATTTT; CDR3: CASGQGEVPQHF
size: few; length: 15; D: .; J: TRBJ1-6; V: TRBV6-5; DNA: TGTGCCAGCAGATATGAAGGGACTCGGCATTCACCCCTCCACTTT; CDR3: CASRYEGTRHSPLHF
size: .; length: 15; D: .; J: TRBJ1-1; V: TRBV9; DNA: TGTGCCAGCAGCGTAGGGTGGGGGGTAGGCACTGAAGCTTTCTTT; CDR3: CASSVGWGVGTEAFF
size: .; length: 13; D: .; J: TRBJ2-1; V: TRBV27; DNA: TGTGCCAGCAGTTTACAAATCTCGGATGAGCAGTTCTTC; CDR3: CASSLQISDEQFF
size: .; length: 15; D: .; J: TRBJ1-1; V: TRBV7-2; DNA: TGTGCCAGCAGCCCCACCGTCAGGGGCGGGACTGAAGCTTTCTTT; CDR3: CASSPTVRGGTEAFF